This T cell receptor beta chain emerged from a study of blood T cell repertoires in COVID-19. Sequencing used immunoSEQ multiplex PCR; TCRdb keeps in-frame clones, though not all of them. The sample holds about 160,000 clones; over 85% are singletons and the top ten take roughly 4.8%. This clonotype was sampled from a woman aged 50 to 60 with acute or convalescent COVID-19. The source material was peripheral blood.

The CDR3 DNA is TGTGCCAGCAGCGTAGCCGAGGGCTTGGATGAAAAACTGTTTTTT. It yields the protein CASSVAEGLDEKLFF. This chain links TRBV9 with TRBJ1-4; unclear D gene. V was clipped by 0 bases and J by 6 bases, with 12 bases between them. CDR1 and CDR2 from the germline V gene are SGDLS and YYNGEE. The CDR3 covers 15 residues.